The rows below give T cell receptor beta chains drawn from one sample of a study of shared clonotypes between healthy human individuals. Profiling relied on immunoSEQ multiplex PCR, and the TCRdb table lists in-frame clones only, not all of them. The data hold about half a million clones, with approximately 84% observed a single time. Sequenced material: PBMCs. The receptor set was obtained from a woman aged 40 to 55 in good health. Some clones in this sample may be carry-over from other donors' samples. CDR3s include the opening cysteine and the closing phenylalanine or tryptophan. A D gene is named only where the DNA matches it firmly. Clone size is stated in some rows and not others, as once, few, many or a class when expanded.

v_gene,d_gene,j_gene,abundance,CDR3aa,CDR3nt
TRBV9,TRBD1,TRBJ1-2,-,CASSVGGGGNLNYGYTF,TGTGCCAGCAGCGTAGGGGGAGGGGGCAATTTAAACTATGGCTACACCTTC
TRBV4-3,-,TRBJ2-6,-,CASSQGGSISGANVLTF,TGCGCCAGCAGCCAAGGTGGATCGATCTCTGGGGCCAACGTCCTGACTTTC
TRBV2,TRBD2,TRBJ2-7,-,CASTFRGGYEQYF,TGTGCCAGCACTTTCCGCGGGGGGTACGAGCAGTACTTC
TRBV5-1,TRBD1,TRBJ1-4,few,CASSFAGTGLSEKLFF,TGCGCCAGCAGCTTTGCAGGGACAGGGCTTAGTGAAAAACTGTTTTTT
TRBV2,TRBD2,TRBJ2-7,-,CASSEGLAIGEQYF,TGTGCCAGCAGCGAGGGACTAGCGATCGGCGAGCAGTACTTC
TRBV5-6,-,TRBJ2-7,once,CASSLETRVEQYF,TGTGCCAGCAGCTTGGAGACTAGGGTCGAGCAGTACTTC
TRBV7-2,TRBD1,TRBJ2-2,-,CASGRQGASGELFF,TGTGCCAGCGGACGACAGGGGGCTTCCGGGGAGCTGTTTTTT
TRBV4-2,TRBD2,TRBJ2-3,-,CASSQPTSGEDTQYF,TGTGCCAGCAGCCAACCCACTAGCGGGGAAGATACGCAGTATTTT
TRBV5-6,-,TRBJ1-1,many,CASSSILLSNAFF,TGTGCCAGCAGCTCGATCCTACTGAGCAATGCTTTCTTT
TRBV25-1,-,TRBJ2-7,-,CASRGAGAYEQYF,TGTGCCAGCCGCGGGGCAGGGGCCTACGAGCAGTACTTC
TRBV7-2,-,TRBJ2-2,once,CASSLVPYTGELFF,TGTGCCAGCAGCTTAGTGCCCTACACCGGGGAGCTGTTTTTT
TRBV4-3,-,TRBJ2-3,-,CASSQSLGIGDTQYF,TGCGCCAGCAGCCAGTCGCTGGGTATTGGTGATACGCAGTATTTT
TRBV7-8,TRBD2,TRBJ2-5,-,CASSSGLAGGPGETQYF,TGTGCCAGCAGCTCGGGACTAGCGGGAGGGCCGGGAGAGACCCAGTACTTC
TRBV7-8,TRBD1,TRBJ1-3,few,CASSIRDRDFSGNTIYF,TGTGCCAGCAGCATCCGGGACAGGGATTTTTCCGGAAACACCATATATTTT
TRBV19,TRBD1,TRBJ1-4,-,CASRGTGNEKLFF,TGTGCCAGCCGCGGGACAGGGAATGAAAAACTGTTTTTT
TRBV6-1,TRBD1,TRBJ2-2,-,CASHRGTFTGELFF,TGTGCCAGCCACAGGGGGACTTTCACCGGGGAGCTGTTTTTT
TRBV12-5,-,TRBJ1-2,-,CASGDGLQGKTYGYTF,TGTGCTAGTGGTGATGGGCTGCAGGGAAAGACCTATGGCTACACCTTC
TRBV2,TRBD1,TRBJ1-2,-,CASSSDRNYGYTF,TGTGCCAGCAGTTCGGACAGGAACTATGGCTACACCTTC
TRBV2,TRBD2,TRBJ2-2,-,CASSVSGRDTGELFF,TGTGCCAGCAGTGTCTCTGGGAGGGACACCGGGGAGCTGTTTTTT
TRBV11-3,TRBD2,TRBJ2-2,-,CASSKRTSVVPGELFF,TGTGCCAGCAGCAAGAGGACTAGCGTTGTTCCCGGGGAGCTGTTTTTT
TRBV5-5,TRBD1,TRBJ2-5,-,CASSPRDSGTQYF,TGTGCCAGCAGCCCCCGGGACAGTGGGACCCAGTACTTC
TRBV6-5,TRBD1,TRBJ2-7,-,CASRRDSFEEQYF,TGTGCCAGCAGACGGGACAGTTTCGAAGAGCAGTACTTC
TRBV2,TRBD2,TRBJ2-2,-,CASSEASGRNGGELFF,TGTGCCAGCAGTGAGGCTAGCGGGAGAAATGGCGGGGAGCTGTTTTTT
TRBV19,TRBD1,TRBJ1-1,few,CASRATGYTEAFF,TGTGCCAGTAGGGCGACAGGGTACACTGAAGCTTTCTTT
TRBV12-5,-,TRBJ2-7,-,CASGLGSPRTHEQYF,TGTGCTAGTGGTTTGGGAAGCCCCAGGACCCACGAGCAGTACTTC
TRBV23-1,TRBD1,TRBJ2-7,many,CASPRTGETYEQYF,TGCGCCAGTCCGAGGACAGGGGAGACCTACGAGCAGTACTTC
TRBV2,-,TRBJ2-7,many,CASNAQPYEQYF,TGTGCTTCTAACGCCCAGCCATACGAGCAGTACTTC
TRBV6-5,TRBD1,TRBJ2-7,many,CASSYSGTAVYEQYF,TGTGCCAGCAGTTACTCGGGGACAGCTGTGTACGAGCAGTACTTC
TRBV2,-,TRBJ1-1,once,CASRAGYEAFF,TGTGCCAGCAGGGCAGGGTATGAAGCTTTCTTT
TRBV7-6,-,TRBJ2-3,few,CASSLSILPTDTQYF,TGTGCCAGCAGCTTGAGCATACTTCCCACAGATACGCAGTATTTT
TRBV7-8,-,TRBJ1-2,-,CASSHLLRYRLNYGYTF,TGTGCCAGCAGTCACCTGCTTAGGTACAGACTTAACTATGGCTACACCTTC
TRBV30,-,TRBJ1-1,-,CAWKGDLPSGSGTEAFF,TGTGCCTGGAAGGGTGATCTCCCCTCGGGAAGTGGCACTGAAGCTTTCTTT
TRBV4-2,-,TRBJ1-4,-,CASSQTSNNEKLFF,TGTGCCAGCAGCCAAACGAGTAATAATGAAAAACTGTTTTTT
TRBV29-1,TRBD2,TRBJ2-7,-,CSVAGVAGGYEQYF,TGCAGCGTTGCGGGTGTAGCGGGGGGCTACGAGCAGTACTTC
TRBV5-1,-,TRBJ2-5,-,CASSRGGQFGGAKETQYF,TGCGCCAGCAGCCGAGGGGGGCAATTCGGCGGAGCTAAAGAGACCCAGTACTTC
TRBV30,-,TRBJ2-3,-,CAWSGPGSSTDTQYF,TGTGCCTGGAGCGGGCCAGGCTCTAGCACAGATACGCAGTATTTT
TRBV7-9,-,TRBJ2-3,-,CASSPEGGTQYF,TGTGCCAGCAGCCCGGAGGGGGGAACGCAGTATTTT
TRBV10-3,-,TRBJ2-7,once,CAISPEGGIYEQYF,TGTGCCATCAGCCCCGAGGGAGGTATCTACGAGCAGTACTTC
TRBV28,-,TRBJ1-1,-,CASRPFARKNTEAFF,TGTGCCAGCAGACCCTTTGCTCGGAAGAACACTGAAGCTTTCTTT
TRBV5-5,TRBD1,TRBJ1-2,few,CASSLGGQLGDGYTF,TGTGCCAGCAGCTTGGGGGGACAGCTCGGGGATGGCTACACCTTC
TRBV9,-,TRBJ2-5,-,CASSVREGRGGFQETQYF,TGTGCCAGCAGCGTCCGAGAGGGCAGGGGAGGATTCCAAGAGACCCAGTACTTC
TRBV19,TRBD2,TRBJ2-1,-,CASSTGGTSGMDEQFF,TGTGCCAGTAGTACCGGGGGGACTAGCGGGATGGATGAGCAGTTCTTC
TRBV4-2,TRBD2,TRBJ2-2,-,CASGRFLSAGASTWELFF,TGTGCCAGCGGCCGATTCCTCTCAGCGGGAGCCTCTACCTGGGAGCTGTTTTTT
TRBV5-1,-,TRBJ2-3,-,CASSLGLAADTQYF,TGCGCCAGCAGCTTGGGGCTAGCCGCAGATACGCAGTATTTT
TRBV29-1,-,TRBJ2-1,-,CSVGPRINEQFF,TGCAGCGTTGGGCCTCGTATTAATGAGCAGTTCTTC
TRBV28,-,TRBJ1-2,-,CASSSGGLYGYTF,TGTGCCAGCAGCAGTGGGGGGCTATATGGCTACACCTTC
TRBV7-2,-,TRBJ1-4,-,CASSLGGAGFNEKLFF,TGTGCCAGCAGCTTAGGTGGTGCAGGGTTTAATGAAAAACTGTTTTTT
TRBV7-2,-,TRBJ1-5,once,CASSLAVSLNQPQHF,TGTGCCAGCAGCTTAGCGGTCAGCCTCAATCAGCCCCAGCATTTT
TRBV5-4,-,TRBJ1-1,once,CASSSVDRIREAFF,TGTGCCAGCAGCTCGGTAGACAGGATCCGTGAAGCTTTCTTT
TRBV28,TRBD1,TRBJ2-7,-,CASSPPGTGTYEQYF,TGTGCCAGCAGCCCCCCCGGGACAGGGACCTACGAGCAGTACTTC
TRBV7-8,-,TRBJ2-5,-,CASSYGETQYF,TGTGCCAGCAGCTATGGGGAGACCCAGTACTTC
TRBV7-8,-,TRBJ1-3,-,CASSLGRQYSGNTIYF,TGTGCCAGCAGCTTAGGGCGACAATACTCTGGAAACACCATATATTTT
TRBV29-1,TRBD2,TRBJ2-3,-,CSVELPPGLAGVQYF,TGCAGCGTTGAACTTCCACCGGGACTAGCGGGAGTGCAGTATTTT
TRBV7-9,-,TRBJ1-2,few,CASSLEGLWGYTF,TGTGCCAGCAGCTTAGAGGGCCTTTGGGGCTACACCTTC